This T cell receptor (beta chain) was retrieved from a study of blood T cell repertoires in COVID-19. The Seattle patients, enrolled during active infection, were followed longitudinally. The CDR3 covers 15 residues. Trimming shortened V by 0 bases and J by 0 bases, and 6 bases separated the two germline ends. CDR1 is MGHRA and CDR2 is YSYEKL in the germline V gene. In the original workflow: Amplification of reference gene primers was used by the study to estimate nucleated cell counts. Clones were read by immunoSEQ multiplex PCR, and TCRdb kept only the in-frame ones, dropping some. That table supplies the V and J calls and clone size; D and trimming were determined from the DNA. The data show roughly 570,000 clones, roughly nine tenths seen once.

Sequencing was carried out using peripheral blood. The chain couples TRBV4-1 to TRBJ1-3; D is ambiguous. The TCR originated in a woman between 50 and 59 years old with COVID-19, enrolled during active disease. The DNA of the CDR3 is TGCGCCAGCAGCCAAGATCCAGACTCTGGAAACACCATATATTTT. Protein: CASSQDPDSGNTIYF.